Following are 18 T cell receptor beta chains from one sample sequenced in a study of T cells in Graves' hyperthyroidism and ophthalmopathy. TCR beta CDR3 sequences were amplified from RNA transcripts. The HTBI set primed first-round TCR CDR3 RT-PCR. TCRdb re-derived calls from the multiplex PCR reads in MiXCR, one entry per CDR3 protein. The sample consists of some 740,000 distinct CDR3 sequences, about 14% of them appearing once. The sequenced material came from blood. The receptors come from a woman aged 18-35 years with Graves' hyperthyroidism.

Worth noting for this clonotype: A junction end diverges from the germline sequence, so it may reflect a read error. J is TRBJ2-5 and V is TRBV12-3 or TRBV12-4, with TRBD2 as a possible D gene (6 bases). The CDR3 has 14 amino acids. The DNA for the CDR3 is TGTGCCAACAGTTCTACATCGCGGGGAGAGACCCAGTACTTC. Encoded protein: CANSSTSRGETQYF.

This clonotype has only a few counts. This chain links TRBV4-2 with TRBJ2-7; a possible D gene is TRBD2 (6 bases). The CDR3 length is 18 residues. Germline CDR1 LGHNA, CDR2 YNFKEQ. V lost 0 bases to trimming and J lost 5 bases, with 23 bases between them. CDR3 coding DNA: TGTGCCAGCAGCCAAGATTCCTCTGGAGGGTTTATTGTCGACGAGCAGTACTTC. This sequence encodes CASSQDSSGGFIVDEQYF.

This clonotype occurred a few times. In DNA form, the CDR3 reads TGTGCCAGCGGATCACTGCGGGTAGGGGGCGGCGATACGCAGTATTTT. This codes for CASGSLRVGGGDTQYF. The chain uses TRBV7-9 and TRBJ2-3; 7 nucleotides match TRBD1. Trimming cost V 8 bases and J 6 bases; bases outside gene matches: 17. The CDR3 has 16 amino acids. CDR1 is SEHNR and CDR2 is FQNEAQ in the germline V gene (reference sequence).

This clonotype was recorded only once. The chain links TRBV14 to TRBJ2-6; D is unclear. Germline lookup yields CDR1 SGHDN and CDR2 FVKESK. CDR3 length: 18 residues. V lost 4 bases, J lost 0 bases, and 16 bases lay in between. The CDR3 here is CASSLDHFPLSGANVLTF. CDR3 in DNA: TGTGCCAGCAGCCTGGATCATTTCCCTCTCTCTGGGGCCAACGTCCTGACTTTC.

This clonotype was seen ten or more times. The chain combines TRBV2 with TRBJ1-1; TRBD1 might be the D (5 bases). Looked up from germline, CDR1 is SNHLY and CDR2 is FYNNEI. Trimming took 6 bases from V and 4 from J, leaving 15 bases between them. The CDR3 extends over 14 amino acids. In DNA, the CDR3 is TGTGCCAGCAGCTCCCAGGGTCGTGTCACTGAAGCTTTCTTT. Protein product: CASSSQGRVTEAFF.

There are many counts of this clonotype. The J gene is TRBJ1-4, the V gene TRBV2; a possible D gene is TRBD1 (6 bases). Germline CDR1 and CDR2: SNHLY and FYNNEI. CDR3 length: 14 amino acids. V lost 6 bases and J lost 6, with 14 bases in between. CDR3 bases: TGTGCCAGCAGAGCAAGGGGGGGGGATGAAAAACTGTTTTTT. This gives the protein CASRARGGDEKLFF.

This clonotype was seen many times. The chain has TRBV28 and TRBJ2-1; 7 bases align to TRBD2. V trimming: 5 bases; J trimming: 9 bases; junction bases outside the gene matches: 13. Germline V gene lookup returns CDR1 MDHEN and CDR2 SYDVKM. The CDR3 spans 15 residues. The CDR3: CASSPGLGRLGEQFF. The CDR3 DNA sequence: TGTGCCAGCAGTCCCGGACTAGGGAGGTTAGGTGAGCAGTTCTTC.

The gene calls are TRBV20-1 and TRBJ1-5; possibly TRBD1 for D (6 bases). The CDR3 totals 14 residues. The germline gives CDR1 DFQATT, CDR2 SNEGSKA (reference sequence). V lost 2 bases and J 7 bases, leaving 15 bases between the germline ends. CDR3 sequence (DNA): TGCAGTGCTAGAAAACAGGGAGACAGACAGCCCCAGCATTTT. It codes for CSARKQGDRQPQHF.

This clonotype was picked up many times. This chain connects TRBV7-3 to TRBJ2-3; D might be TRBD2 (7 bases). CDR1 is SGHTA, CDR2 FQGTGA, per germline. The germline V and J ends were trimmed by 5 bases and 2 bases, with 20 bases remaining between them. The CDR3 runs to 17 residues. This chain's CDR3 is CASSPYGGAQNTDTQYF. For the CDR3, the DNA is TGTGCCAGCAGCCCCTATGGGGGGGCCCAAAACACAGATACGCAGTATTTT.

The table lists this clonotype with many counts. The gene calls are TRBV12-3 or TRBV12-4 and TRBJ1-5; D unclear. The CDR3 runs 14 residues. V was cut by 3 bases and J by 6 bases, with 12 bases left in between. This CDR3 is CASSFVGVGQPQHF. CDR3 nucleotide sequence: TGTGCCAGCAGTTTTGTGGGAGTCGGTCAGCCCCAGCATTTT.

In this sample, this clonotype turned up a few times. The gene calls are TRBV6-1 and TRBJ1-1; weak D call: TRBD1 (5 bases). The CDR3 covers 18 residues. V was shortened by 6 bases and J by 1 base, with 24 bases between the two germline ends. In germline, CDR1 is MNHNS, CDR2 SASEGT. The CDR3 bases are TGTGCCAGCAGACGTGGGGCTTCCTTAATCTGGGGGAACACTGAAGCTTTCTTT. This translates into CASRRGASLIWGNTEAFF.

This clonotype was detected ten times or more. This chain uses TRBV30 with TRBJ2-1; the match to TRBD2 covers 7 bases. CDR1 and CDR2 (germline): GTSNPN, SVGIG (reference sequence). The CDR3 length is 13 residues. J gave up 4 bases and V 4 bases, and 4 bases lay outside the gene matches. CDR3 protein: CAWMGEGYNEQFF. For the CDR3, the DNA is TGTGCCTGGATGGGGGAGGGTTACAATGAGCAGTTCTTC.

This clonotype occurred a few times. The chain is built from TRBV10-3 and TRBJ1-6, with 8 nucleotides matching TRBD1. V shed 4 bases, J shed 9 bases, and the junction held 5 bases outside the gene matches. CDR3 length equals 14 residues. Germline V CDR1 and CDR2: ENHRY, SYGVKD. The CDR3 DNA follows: TGTGCCATCAGTGGAACAGGGGGGGGTTCACCCCTCCACTTT. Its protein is CAISGTGGGSPLHF.

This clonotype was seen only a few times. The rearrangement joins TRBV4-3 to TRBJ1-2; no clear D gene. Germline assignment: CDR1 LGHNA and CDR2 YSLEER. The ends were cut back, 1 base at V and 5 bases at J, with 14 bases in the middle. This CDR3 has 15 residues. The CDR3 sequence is CASSQGVTGFYGYTF. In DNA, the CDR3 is TGCGCCAGCAGCCAAGGAGTTACCGGATTTTATGGCTACACCTTC.

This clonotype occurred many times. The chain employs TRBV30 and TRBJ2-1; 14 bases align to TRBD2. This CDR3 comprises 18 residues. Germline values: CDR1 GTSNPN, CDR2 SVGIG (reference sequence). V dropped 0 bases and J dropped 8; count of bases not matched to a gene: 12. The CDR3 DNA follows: TGTGCCTGGAGTGTACCATTCGGACTAGCGGGAGGTAGGGATGAGCAGTTCTTC. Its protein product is CAWSVPFGLAGGRDEQFF. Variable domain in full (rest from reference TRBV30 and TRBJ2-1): SQTIHQWPATLVQPVGSPLSLECTVEGTSNPNLYWYRQAAGRGLQLLFYSVGIGQISSEVPQNLSASRPQDRQFILSSKKLLLSDSGFYLCAWSVPFGLAGGRDEQFFGPGTRLTVL.

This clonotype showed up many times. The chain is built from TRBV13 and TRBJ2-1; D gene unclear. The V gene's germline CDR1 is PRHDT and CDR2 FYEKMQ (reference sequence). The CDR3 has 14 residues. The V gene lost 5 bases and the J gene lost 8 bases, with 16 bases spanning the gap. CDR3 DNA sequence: TGTGCCAGCAGCCTCGAAAAGATCAGCGATGAGCAGTTCTTC. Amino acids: CASSLEKISDEQFF.

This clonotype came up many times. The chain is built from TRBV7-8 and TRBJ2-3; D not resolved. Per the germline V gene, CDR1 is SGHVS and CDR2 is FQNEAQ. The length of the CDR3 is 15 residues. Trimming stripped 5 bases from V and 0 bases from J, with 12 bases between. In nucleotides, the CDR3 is TGTGCCAGCAGCCCGACAAGCCTTAGCACAGATACGCAGTATTTT. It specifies CASSPTSLSTDTQYF.

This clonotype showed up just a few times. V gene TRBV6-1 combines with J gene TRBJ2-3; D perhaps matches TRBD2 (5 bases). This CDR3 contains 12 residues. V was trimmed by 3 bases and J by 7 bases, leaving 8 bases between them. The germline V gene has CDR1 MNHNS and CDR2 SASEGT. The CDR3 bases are TGTGCCAGCAGTGAGAGGGTAAATACGCAGTATTTT. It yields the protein CASSERVNTQYF.